The TCR beta chain under discussion was sequenced for a study of T-cell memory formation after mild COVID-19. Study-level information: Clusters of TCRs were largely donor specific. Broader study findings: Researchers could not confirm that second-wave clones peaking on day 37 targeted SARS-CoV-2.

Points on this clonotype: Antigen: not known.

TCRdb re-called the 5' RACE reads with MiXCR, one entry per CDR3 protein. The repertoire holds around 310,000 distinct CDR3 sequences, over 11% seen once, with roughly a fifth in the top ten. The germline CDR1 and CDR2 sequences are SNHLY and FYNNEI. The trim removed 5 bases at V and 1 base at J, leaving 12 bases unmatched. This CDR3 spans 18 amino acids. The receptor was derived from a man aged 18-30 years who had mild COVID-19 (a few samples of this study predate the infection). Cell type and time point are not known. The chain recombines TRBV2 with TRBJ2-4; 9 positions match TRBD1. Material: PBMCs or a T cell subset sorted from them (not recorded which). The CDR3 loop reads CASSPTMDRGFAKNIQYF. In DNA, the CDR3 is TGTGCCAGCAGTCCCACGATGGACAGGGGATTTGCCAAAAACATTCAGTACTTC. The variable domain in full, with the rest retrieved from reference TRBV2 and TRBJ2-4, is EPEVTQTPSHQVTQMGQEVILRCVPISNHLYFYWYRQILGQKVEFLVSFYNNEISEKSEIFDDQFSVERPDGSNFTLKIRSTKLEDSAMYFCASSPTMDRGFAKNIQYFGAGTRLSVL.